One and the same sample provided the 17 T cell receptor beta chains below, sequenced in a study of shared clonotypes between healthy human individuals. Libraries were prepared by immunoSEQ multiplex PCR; TCRdb keeps only in-frame clonotypes and omits some of them. Of some 320,000 clones listed, around 90% are singletons. Sequences were obtained from memory CD8+ T cells sorted from blood. Subset described: CD45RO+ cells pooled with CCR7-negative TemRA cells. Receptors originate from a man aged 18 to 30 in good health.

CDR3 residues: CASSVGIAGGMDTQYF. The CDR3, as DNA: TGTGCCAGCAGCGTAGGGATAGCGGGGGGCATGGATACGCAGTATTTT. The V gene is TRBV9, the J gene TRBJ2-3; TRBD2 aligns across 10 bases. The CDR3 is 16 amino acids. Germline V CDR1 and CDR2: SGDLS, YYNGEE. The V segment lost 0 bases and the J segment 6 bases; nucleotides outside the gene matches: 7.

The chain carries TRBV19 and TRBJ1-1; 9 positions match TRBD1. The CDR3 has 14 residues. CDR1 and CDR2 from the germline V gene are LNHDA and SQIVND (reference sequence). The ends lost 10 bases at V and 5 bases at J; junction bases unmatched: 11. CDR3 sequence (DNA): TGTGCCACCTCGGACAGGGGTTACGGTACTGAAGCTTTCTTT. Translating gives CATSDRGYGTEAFF.

The count of this clone is one. DNA of the CDR3: TGTGCCAGCTTCACAAATGGACTAGTCCACGAGCAGTACTTC. It is translated as CASFTNGLVHEQYF. The chain combines TRBV2 with TRBJ2-7, with 7 bases matching TRBD2. CDR1 and CDR2 from the germline V gene are SNHLY and FYNNEI. The trim removed 8 bases at V and 5 bases at J, leaving 12 bases unmatched. The CDR3 is 14 amino acids.

The chain has TRBV6-1 and TRBJ2-7; no reliable D call. Trimming stripped 2 bases from V and 3 bases from J, with 8 bases between. Per the germline V gene, CDR1 is MNHNS and CDR2 is SASEGT. There are 13 residues in the CDR3. CDR3 amino acids: CASSENSDYEQYF. CDR3 DNA: TGTGCCAGCAGTGAAAATTCCGACTACGAGCAGTACTTC.

This clone occurred once. CDR3 nucleotide sequence: TGTGCCAGCAGCTTTGGGACAGGGAACGAGCAGTACTTC. Translation: CASSFGTGNEQYF. V usage is TRBV5-4 and J usage is TRBJ2-7, with TRBD1 matching over 9 bases. The germline V gene encodes CDR1 SGHNT and CDR2 YYREEE (reference sequence). The junction had 2 bases not matched to a gene; V was cut back by 2 bases and J by 5 bases. The length of the CDR3 is 13 residues.

The V call is TRBV7-9, the J call TRBJ1-1; D is unclear. CDR1 and CDR2 (germline): SEHNR, FQNEAQ (reference sequence). With 4 bases removed from V and 10 bases from J, the gap between germline ends came to 13 bases. The CDR3 totals 12 residues. The CDR3 loop reads CASSSDGVVAFF. The DNA for the CDR3 is TGTGCCAGCAGCTCGGACGGAGTGGTAGCTTTCTTT.

The gene calls are TRBV6-6 and TRBJ2-7, with 7 bases matching TRBD2. V lost 3 bases and J lost 2; bases outside the gene matches: 4. The CDR3 length is 14 residues. CDR1 MNHNY and CDR2 SVGAGI come from the germline V gene (reference sequence). CDR3: CASSYGLAAYEQYF. CDR3 sequence (DNA): TGTGCCAGCAGTTATGGCCTAGCGGCCTACGAGCAGTACTTC.

This clone was counted a single time. CDR3 in DNA: TGTGCCAGCTCATTCGGGACAGGGGTTGGCTACACCTTC. This translates into CASSFGTGVGYTF. The chain is built from TRBV18 and TRBJ1-2; TRBD1 agrees at 10 bases. Germline trimming cut 5 bases from V and 7 bases from J; bases unmatched to any gene: 4. CDR1 KGHSH and CDR2 LQKENI come from the germline V gene. The length of the CDR3 is 13 residues.

V is TRBV6-6 and J is TRBJ2-7; D gene unclear. Germline CDR1 MNHNY, CDR2 SVGAGI (reference sequence). CDR3 size: 10 residues. Trimming removed 8 bases at V and 4 bases at J, with 6 bases between. CDR3: CASGLYEQYF. CDR3 coding DNA: TGTGCCAGCGGGCTATACGAGCAGTACTTC.

The chain is built from TRBV6-5 and TRBJ1-1; 8 bases are a match to TRBD1. Germline CDR1 is MNHEY and CDR2 is SVGAGI. The length of the CDR3 is 15 residues. Trimming took 0 bases from V and 2 from J; bases not matched to a gene: 2. The CDR3 DNA reads as TGTGCCAGCAGTTACTCCGGGACAGGTAACACTGAAGCTTTCTTT. Translated, it gives CASSYSGTGNTEAFF.

The genes are TRBV14 and TRBJ2-1; D may be TRBD2 (6 bases). Germline CDR1 is SGHDN and CDR2 is FVKESK. Trimming left V 2 bases short and J 1 base short, with 9 bases between. The CDR3 has 15 residues. For the CDR3, the DNA is TGTGCCAGCAGCCAATGGGGGGAGTCCTACAATGAGCAGTTCTTC. Its translation: CASSQWGESYNEQFF.

The chain couples TRBV4-1 to TRBJ1-1, with a possible D match to TRBD1 (6 bases). The CDR3 loop spans 15 amino acids. CDR1 and CDR2 from the germline V gene are MGHRA and YSYEKL. V lost 4 bases and J 3 bases, leaving 15 bases between the germline ends. The chain's CDR3 is CASSPVGQSYTEAFF. The CDR3 region has the DNA TGCGCCAGCAGCCCTGTAGGACAGTCTTACACTGAAGCTTTCTTT.

This chain connects TRBV29-1 to TRBJ2-3; weak D call: TRBD2 (7 bases). The CDR3 extends over 13 amino acids. CDR1 is SQVTM, CDR2 ANQGSEA, per germline. V was shortened by 3 bases and J by 4 bases, with 11 bases between the two germline ends. The CDR3 sequence: CSVDSGGPDTQYF. In DNA form, the CDR3 reads TGCAGCGTTGATTCGGGGGGCCCAGATACGCAGTATTTT.

This chain connects TRBV13 to TRBJ2-3; D may correspond to TRBD1 or TRBD2 (5 bases each). The CDR3 has 14 amino acids. The germline CDR1 and CDR2 sequences are PRHDT and FYEKMQ (reference sequence). The V gene lost 4 bases and the J gene lost 1 base, with 9 bases spanning the gap. The CDR3: CASSSGARTDTQYF. DNA for the CDR3: TGTGCCAGCAGCTCCGGGGCCCGCACAGATACGCAGTATTTT.

This clone was seen at least ten times. This chain connects TRBV7-9 to TRBJ2-6, with D possibly being TRBD1 (6 bases). CDR3 length equals 19 residues. V gave up 0 bases and J gave up 0 bases, with 15 bases separating them. Germline V CDR1 and CDR2: SEHNR, FQNEAQ (reference sequence). In nucleotides, the CDR3 is TGTGCCAGCAGCTTAGCTTGGACAGACACCTACTCTGGGGCCAACGTCCTGACTTTC. Its translation is CASSLAWTDTYSGANVLTF.

The chain uses TRBV6-6 and TRBJ2-7, with TRBD1 matching 7 bases. The CDR3 runs 15 residues. CDR1 and CDR2 from the germline V gene are MNHNY and SVGAGI (reference sequence). V shed 2 bases, J shed 3 bases, and the junction held 7 bases outside the gene matches. In DNA, the CDR3 is TGTGCCAGCAGTTACCCCGGGACAGCCATCTACGAGCAGTACTTC. Translation: CASSYPGTAIYEQYF.

The chain uses TRBV10-3 and TRBJ2-7; tentative D call: TRBD1 (6 bases). This CDR3 spans 14 amino acids. The ends were cut back, 7 bases at V and 6 bases at J, with 19 bases in the middle. Germline-derived CDR1 and CDR2 are ENHRY and SYGVKD. The CDR3 region has the DNA TGTGCCATCAAGATTGGGCAGGGGACCGGCGAGCAGTACTTC. Its protein product is CAIKIGQGTGEQYF.